This T cell receptor (beta chain) was recovered during a study of shared clonotypes between healthy human individuals. As processed by the authors: Junction-only immunoSEQ sequences carried no quality scores, so filtering differed. This table comes from immunoSEQ multiplex PCR, and its TCRdb copy is limited to in-frame clones, with some not included. The V and J calls and clone size were taken over from that table, and D and trimming were inferred from the DNA. The sample holds about 1 million clones, 70% to 80% seen once. The receptor was isolated from a man aged 18 to 29 in good health. Sequencing was carried out using memory CD4+ T cells sorted from blood. The sample's subset: CD45RA-negative fraction.

The CDR3: CATSPIGTGRYEQYF. The DNA for the CDR3 is TGTGCCACCAGCCCTATAGGGACAGGGCGCTACGAGCAGTACTTC. The genes are TRBV15 and TRBJ2-7; 9 bases are shared with TRBD1. Looked up from germline, CDR1 is LNHNV and CDR2 is YYDKDF (reference sequence). The length of the CDR3 is 15 residues. V lost 5 bases, J lost 3 bases, and 8 bases stayed unmatched. Full variable domain (remainder filled in from reference TRBV15 and TRBJ2-7): DAMVIQNPRYQVTQFGKPVTLSCSQTLNHNVMYWYQQKSSQAPKLLFHYYDKDFNNEADTPDNFQSRRPNTSFCFLDIRSPGLGDTAMYLCATSPIGTGRYEQYFGPGTRLTVT.